This T cell receptor beta chain was found in a study of blood T cell repertoires in COVID-19. Overall study: Whether acute or convalescent, the COVID-19 samples came from the United States, Italy and Spain. T cells, B-cell-depleted T cells, or PBMCs provided the cDNA or gDNA that served as material.

As processed by the authors: By means of reference gene primer amplification, nucleated cell counts were estimated. Clones were sequenced by immunoSEQ multiplex PCR, and TCRdb holds only the in-frame ones, with some missing. Clone size and V and J calls were adopted from that table, with D and trimming inferred from the DNA. Among 35,000 to 45,000 clones listed, around nine tenths were seen once. The V and J ends lost 2 bases and 4 bases respectively, with 3 bases between them. The CDR3 consists of 11 residues. Germline loops: CDR1 SNHLY, CDR2 FYNNEI. The clonotype comes from a man aged 55 to 70 with active COVID-19. The V and J genes are TRBV2 and TRBJ2-7; D unclear. The specimen sequenced was peripheral blood. The CDR3 region has the DNA TGTGCCAGCAGTGAACTTTACGAGCAGTACTTC. Its protein is CASSELYEQYF.